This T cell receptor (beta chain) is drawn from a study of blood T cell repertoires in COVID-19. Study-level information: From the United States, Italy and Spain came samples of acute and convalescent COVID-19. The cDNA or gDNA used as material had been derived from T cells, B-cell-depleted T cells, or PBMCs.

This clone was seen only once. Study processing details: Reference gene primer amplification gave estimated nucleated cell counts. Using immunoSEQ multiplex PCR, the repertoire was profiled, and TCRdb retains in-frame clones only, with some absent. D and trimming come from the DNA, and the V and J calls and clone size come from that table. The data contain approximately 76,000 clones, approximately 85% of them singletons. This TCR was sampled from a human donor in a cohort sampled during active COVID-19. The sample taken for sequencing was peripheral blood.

The CDR3 reads CASSLGVRGTEAFF. The CDR3 nucleotides read TGTGCCAGCAGCTTAGGAGTAAGGGGCACTGAAGCTTTCTTT. J is TRBJ1-1 and V is TRBV7-2; a weak D match, TRBD1 (5 bases). The CDR3 loop spans 14 amino acids. Trimming stripped 1 base from V and 4 bases from J, with 10 bases between. Germline CDR1 and CDR2: SGHTA and FQGNSA.